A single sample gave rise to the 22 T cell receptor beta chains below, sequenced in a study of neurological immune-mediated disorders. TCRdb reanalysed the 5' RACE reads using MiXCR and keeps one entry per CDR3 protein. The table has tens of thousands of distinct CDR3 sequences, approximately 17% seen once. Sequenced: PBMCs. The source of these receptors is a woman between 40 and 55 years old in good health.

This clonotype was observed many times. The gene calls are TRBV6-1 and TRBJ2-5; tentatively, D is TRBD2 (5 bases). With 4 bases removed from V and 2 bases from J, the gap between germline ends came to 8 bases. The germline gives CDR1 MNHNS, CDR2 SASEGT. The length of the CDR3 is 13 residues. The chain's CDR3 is CASSGTGQETQYF. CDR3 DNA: TGTGCCAGCAGTGGAACGGGGCAAGAGACCCAGTACTTC.

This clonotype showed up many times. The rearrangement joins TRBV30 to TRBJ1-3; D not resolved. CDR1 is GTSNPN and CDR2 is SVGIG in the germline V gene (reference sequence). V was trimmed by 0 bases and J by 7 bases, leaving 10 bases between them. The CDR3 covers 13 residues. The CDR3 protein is CAWSVGVWNTIYF. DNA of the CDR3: TGTGCCTGGAGTGTAGGTGTGTGGAACACCATATATTTT.

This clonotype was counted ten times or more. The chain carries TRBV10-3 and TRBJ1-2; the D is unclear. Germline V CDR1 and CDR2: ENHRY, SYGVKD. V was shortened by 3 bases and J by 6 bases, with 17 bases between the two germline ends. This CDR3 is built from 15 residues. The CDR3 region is CAISELWTLRDGYTF. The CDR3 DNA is TGTGCCATCAGTGAATTGTGGACCCTGCGCGATGGCTACACCTTC.

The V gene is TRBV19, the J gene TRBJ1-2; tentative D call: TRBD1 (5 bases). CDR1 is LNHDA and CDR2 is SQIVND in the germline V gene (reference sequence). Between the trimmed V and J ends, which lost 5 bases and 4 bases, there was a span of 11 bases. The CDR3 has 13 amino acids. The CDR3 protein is CASSVQVPYGYTF. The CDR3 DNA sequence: TGTGCCAGTAGTGTACAGGTTCCCTATGGCTACACCTTC.

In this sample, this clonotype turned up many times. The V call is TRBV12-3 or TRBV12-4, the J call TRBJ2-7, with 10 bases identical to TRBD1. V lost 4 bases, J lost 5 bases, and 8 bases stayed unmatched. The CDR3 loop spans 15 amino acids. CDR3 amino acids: CASSSTGTGVDEQYF. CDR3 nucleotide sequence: TGTGCCAGCAGTTCGACCGGGACAGGGGTAGACGAGCAGTACTTC.

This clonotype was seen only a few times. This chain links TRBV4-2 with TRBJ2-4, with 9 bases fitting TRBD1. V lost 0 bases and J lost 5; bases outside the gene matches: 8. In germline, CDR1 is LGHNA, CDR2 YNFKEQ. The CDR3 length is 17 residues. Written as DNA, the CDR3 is TGTGCCAGCAGCCAAGAGGACAGGGGCGGGGAAGAAAACATTCAGTACTTC. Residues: CASSQEDRGGEENIQYF.

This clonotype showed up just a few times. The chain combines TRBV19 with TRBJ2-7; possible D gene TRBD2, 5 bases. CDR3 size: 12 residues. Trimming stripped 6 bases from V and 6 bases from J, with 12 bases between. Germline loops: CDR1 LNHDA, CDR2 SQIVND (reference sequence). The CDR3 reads CASRSRGTEQYF. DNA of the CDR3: TGTGCCAGTAGATCCCGGGGAACCGAGCAGTACTTC.

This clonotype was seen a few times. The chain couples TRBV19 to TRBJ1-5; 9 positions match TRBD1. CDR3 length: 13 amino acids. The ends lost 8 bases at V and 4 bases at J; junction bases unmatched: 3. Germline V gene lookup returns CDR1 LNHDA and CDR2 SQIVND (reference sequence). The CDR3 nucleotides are TGTGCCAGTTCGGACAGGGGTAATCAGCCCCAGCATTTT. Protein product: CASSDRGNQPQHF.

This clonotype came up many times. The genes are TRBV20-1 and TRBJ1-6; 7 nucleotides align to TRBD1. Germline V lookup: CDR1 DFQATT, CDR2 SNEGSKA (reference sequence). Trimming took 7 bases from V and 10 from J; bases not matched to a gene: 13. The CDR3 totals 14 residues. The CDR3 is CSVMTGTDLSPLHF. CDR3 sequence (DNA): TGCAGTGTTATGACCGGGACAGACTTATCACCCCTCCACTTT.

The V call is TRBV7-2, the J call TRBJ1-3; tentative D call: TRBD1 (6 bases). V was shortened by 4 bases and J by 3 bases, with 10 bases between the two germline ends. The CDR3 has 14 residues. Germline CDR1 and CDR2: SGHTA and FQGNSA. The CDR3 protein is CASSSGVYGNTIYF. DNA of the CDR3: TGTGCCAGCAGCTCAGGGGTGTATGGAAACACCATATATTTT. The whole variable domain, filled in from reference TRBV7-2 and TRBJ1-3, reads GAGVSQSPSNKVTEKGKDVELRCDPISGHTALYWYRQSLGQGLEFLIYFQGNSAPDKSGLPSDRFSAERTGGSVSTLTIQRTQQEDSAVYLCASSSGVYGNTIYFGEGSWLTVV.

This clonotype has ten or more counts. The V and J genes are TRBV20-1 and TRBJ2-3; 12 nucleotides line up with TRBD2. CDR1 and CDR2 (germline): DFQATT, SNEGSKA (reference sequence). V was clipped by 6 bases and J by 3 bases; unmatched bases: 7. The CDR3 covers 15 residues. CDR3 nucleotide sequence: TGCAGTGCAGCTAGCGGGGGGGCCGGTACAGATACGCAGTATTTT. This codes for CSAASGGAGTDTQYF.

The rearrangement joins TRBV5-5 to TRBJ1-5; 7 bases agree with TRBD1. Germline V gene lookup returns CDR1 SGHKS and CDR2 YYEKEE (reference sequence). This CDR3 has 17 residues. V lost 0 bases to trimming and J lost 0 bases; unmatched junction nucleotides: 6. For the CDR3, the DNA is TGTGCCAGCAGCTTGGGGTGGGACAGATATAGCAATCAGCCCCAGCATTTT. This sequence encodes CASSLGWDRYSNQPQHF. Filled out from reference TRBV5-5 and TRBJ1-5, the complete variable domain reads DAGVTQSPTHLIKTRGQQVTLRCSPISGHKSVSWYQQVLGQGPQFIFQYYEKEERGRGNFPDRFSARQFPNYSSELNVNALLLGDSALYLCASSLGWDRYSNQPQHFGDGTRLSIL.

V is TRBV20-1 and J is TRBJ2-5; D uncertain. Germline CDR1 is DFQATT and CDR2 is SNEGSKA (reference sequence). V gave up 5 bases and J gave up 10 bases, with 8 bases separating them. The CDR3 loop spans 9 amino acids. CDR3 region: CSAGVGQYF. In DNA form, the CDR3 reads TGCAGTGCTGGAGTAGGCCAGTACTTC.

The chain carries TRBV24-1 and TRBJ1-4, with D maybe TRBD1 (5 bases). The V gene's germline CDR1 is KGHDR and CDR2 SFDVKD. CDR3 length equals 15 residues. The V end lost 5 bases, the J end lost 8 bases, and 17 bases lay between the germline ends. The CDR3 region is CATSAPSGGGEKLFF. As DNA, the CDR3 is TGTGCCACCAGTGCACCTTCTGGGGGTGGCGAAAAACTGTTTTTT.

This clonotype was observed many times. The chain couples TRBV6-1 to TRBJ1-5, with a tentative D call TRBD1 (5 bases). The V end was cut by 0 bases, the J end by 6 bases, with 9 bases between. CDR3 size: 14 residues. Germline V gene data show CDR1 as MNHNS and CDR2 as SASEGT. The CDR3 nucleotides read TGTGCCAGCAGTGAAGCGCAGAGGGGTCAGCCCCAGCATTTT. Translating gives CASSEAQRGQPQHF.

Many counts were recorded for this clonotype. CDR3 protein: CASSRRGGRTDTQYF. DNA for the CDR3: TGTGCCAGCAGCCGGCGGGGGGGACGCACAGATACGCAGTATTTT. The chain is built from TRBV3-1 and TRBJ2-3; 9 bases fit TRBD2. The CDR3 has 15 residues. V lost 4 bases to trimming and J lost 1 base; unmatched junction nucleotides: 3. Germline V lookup: CDR1 LGHDT, CDR2 YNNKEL (reference sequence).

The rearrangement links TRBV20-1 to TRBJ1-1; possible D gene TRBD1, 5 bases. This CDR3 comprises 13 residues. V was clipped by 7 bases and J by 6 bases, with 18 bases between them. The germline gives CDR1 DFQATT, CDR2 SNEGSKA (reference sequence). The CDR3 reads CSGVRVGTSEAFF. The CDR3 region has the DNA TGCAGTGGAGTCCGGGTAGGGACCTCTGAAGCTTTCTTT.

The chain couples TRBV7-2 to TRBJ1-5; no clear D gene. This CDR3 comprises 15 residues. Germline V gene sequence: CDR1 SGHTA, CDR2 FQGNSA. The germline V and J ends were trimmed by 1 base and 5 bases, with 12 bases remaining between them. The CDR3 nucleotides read TGTGCCAGCAGCTTAGAAGTGGCAAGAGATCAGCCCCAGCATTTT. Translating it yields CASSLEVARDQPQHF. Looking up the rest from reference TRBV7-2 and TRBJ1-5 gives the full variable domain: GAGVSQSPSNKVTEKGKDVELRCDPISGHTALYWYRQSLGQGLEFLIYFQGNSAPDKSGLPSDRFSAERTGGSVSTLTIQRTQQEDSAVYLCASSLEVARDQPQHFGDGTRLSIL.

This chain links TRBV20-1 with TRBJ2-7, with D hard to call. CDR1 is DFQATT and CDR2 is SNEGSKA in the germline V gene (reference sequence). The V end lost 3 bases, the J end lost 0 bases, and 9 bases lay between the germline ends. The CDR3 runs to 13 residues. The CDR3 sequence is CSARYVGSYEQYF. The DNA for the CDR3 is TGCAGTGCTAGGTACGTCGGCTCCTACGAGCAGTACTTC.

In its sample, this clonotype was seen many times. CDR3 residues: CASSPSEGANEKLFF. CDR3 DNA sequence: TGTGCCAGCAGCCCAAGTGAGGGGGCGAATGAAAAACTGTTTTTT. The chain joins TRBV3-1 to TRBJ1-4, with 7 nucleotides matching TRBD1. Trimming cost V 4 bases and J 5 bases; bases outside gene matches: 7. The germline V gene encodes CDR1 LGHDT and CDR2 YNNKEL (reference sequence). There are 15 residues in the CDR3.

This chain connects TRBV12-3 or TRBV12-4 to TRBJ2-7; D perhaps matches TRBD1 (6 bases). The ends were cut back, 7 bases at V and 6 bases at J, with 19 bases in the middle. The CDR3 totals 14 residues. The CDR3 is CASTFGGPGREQYF. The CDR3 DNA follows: TGTGCCAGCACCTTTGGGGGCCCGGGGCGCGAGCAGTACTTC.

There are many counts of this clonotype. CDR3 DNA: TGTGCCAGCAGTGAATTAGGGACAGGGAGGTTATACGAGCAGTACTTC. It is translated as CASSELGTGRLYEQYF. This chain links TRBV2 with TRBJ2-7; 9 nucleotides match TRBD1. Germline CDR1 reads SNHLY; CDR2 reads FYNNEI. This CDR3 has 16 amino acids. With V trimmed by 2 bases and J by 4 bases, 9 bases remained unmatched.